This is a list of T cell receptor beta chains from one sample in a study of human T cells and chemical hapten exposure. TCRdb re-called the RACE reads through MiXCR, storing one row per CDR3 protein. Counted here are roughly 80,000 distinct CDR3 sequences, around 11% occurring once; the ten biggest clones make up roughly 4%. The specimen was whole blood, collected in connection with sensitization to the hapten diphenylcyclopropenone (DPC). The receptors stem from a woman aged 50 to 60 with alopecia areata. Some clones in this sample may be carry-over from other donors' samples. The CDR3 runs from the conserved cysteine through the conserved F or W. The order of the fields is CDR3 DNA, CDR3 protein, D gene, clone size, V gene, J gene. The D gene is left open where the match is weak. For some rows the clone size is stated as once, few or many, or as a class when expanded; others skip it.

cdr3_nt: TGTGCCAGCAGCGGGGTGACTAGCGGGGGCACAGATACGCAGTATTTT; cdr3_aa: CASSGVTSGGTDTQYF; d_call: TRBD2; clone_size: -; v_call: TRBV9; j_call: TRBJ2-3
cdr3_nt: TGTGCCAGCAGTGAATTGAGTTGGATGGGGGATAATTCACCCCTCCACTTT; cdr3_aa: CASSELSWMGDNSPLHF; d_call: -; clone_size: many; v_call: TRBV25-1; j_call: TRBJ1-6
cdr3_nt: TGTGCCACCAGCAGAGTTGACAGGGAACAGCCCCAGCATTTT; cdr3_aa: CATSRVDREQPQHF; d_call: TRBD1; clone_size: few; v_call: TRBV15; j_call: TRBJ1-5
cdr3_nt: TGTGCCAGCAGTTTTAGAGTTTCAGAAGTTTCCTTCATAATGGGCACTGAAGCTTTCTTT; cdr3_aa: CASSFRVSEVSFIMGTEAFF; d_call: -; clone_size: many; v_call: TRBV27; j_call: TRBJ1-1
cdr3_nt: TGTGCCAGCAGCTTCACTCCGGGACAGGGTTCGGGGTATGGCTACACCTTC; cdr3_aa: CASSFTPGQGSGYGYTF; d_call: TRBD1; clone_size: many; v_call: TRBV7-9; j_call: TRBJ1-2
cdr3_nt: TGTGCCAGCAGCGAGGGACAGGGAGCCGAAAAACTGTTTTTT; cdr3_aa: CASSEGQGAEKLFF; d_call: TRBD1; clone_size: -; v_call: TRBV11-2; j_call: TRBJ1-4
cdr3_nt: TGTGCCAGCAGCTTGGGGCCGGGAGGGATCAACGGGGAGCAGTACTTC; cdr3_aa: CASSLGPGGINGEQYF; d_call: TRBD2; clone_size: few; v_call: TRBV5-5; j_call: TRBJ2-7
cdr3_nt: TGCAGCGTTCTCAGTGGCAATCAGCCCCAGCATTTT; cdr3_aa: CSVLSGNQPQHF; d_call: -; clone_size: many; v_call: TRBV29-1; j_call: TRBJ1-5
cdr3_nt: TGCAGCGTGGCCCTCGGCAGGGCGAACACTGAAGCTTTCTTT; cdr3_aa: CSVALGRANTEAFF; d_call: -; clone_size: few; v_call: TRBV29-1; j_call: TRBJ1-1
cdr3_nt: TGCAGTGCTAGACCGGGACCTACCACAGATACGCAGTATTTT; cdr3_aa: CSARPGPTTDTQYF; d_call: -; clone_size: many; v_call: TRBV20-1; j_call: TRBJ2-3
cdr3_nt: TGTGCCAGCAGTTCCGGGACAGAGAGCAATCAGCCCCAGCATTTT; cdr3_aa: CASSSGTESNQPQHF; d_call: TRBD1; clone_size: many; v_call: TRBV12-3/TRBV12-4; j_call: TRBJ1-5
cdr3_nt: TGTGCCAGCAGCTTTCGCCAGCCCCAGCATTTT; cdr3_aa: CASSFRQPQHF; d_call: -; clone_size: -; v_call: TRBV5-7; j_call: TRBJ1-5
cdr3_nt: TGTGCCAGCAGCTTAGCTAGTGGCACCGGGGAGCTGTTTTTT; cdr3_aa: CASSLASGTGELFF; d_call: -; clone_size: -; v_call: TRBV11-2; j_call: TRBJ2-2
cdr3_nt: TGTGCCAGCAGTGGGGATGACGGCGAGCAGTACTTC; cdr3_aa: CASSGDDGEQYF; d_call: -; clone_size: many; v_call: TRBV2; j_call: TRBJ2-7
cdr3_nt: TGTGCCAGCAGCCATCGAGGAGCGGGAGGGCCCGCAGACGAGCAGTACTTC; cdr3_aa: CASSHRGAGGPADEQYF; d_call: TRBD2; clone_size: many; v_call: TRBV3-1; j_call: TRBJ2-7
cdr3_nt: TGTGCCACCATATCCTACAATGAGCAGTTCTTC; cdr3_aa: CATISYNEQFF; d_call: -; clone_size: -; v_call: TRBV7-9; j_call: TRBJ2-1
cdr3_nt: TGTGCCAGCAGCTTGTCTGGTAGGGACATTCAGTACTTC; cdr3_aa: CASSLSGRDIQYF; d_call: -; clone_size: many; v_call: TRBV7-3; j_call: TRBJ2-4
cdr3_nt: TGTGCCAGCAGCCACCGGGACGGGAATTCACCCCTCCACTTT; cdr3_aa: CASSHRDGNSPLHF; d_call: -; clone_size: few; v_call: TRBV14; j_call: TRBJ1-6
cdr3_nt: TGTGCCAGCAGTGCAGGCCCCTTGGAGATCTACGAGCAGTACTTC; cdr3_aa: CASSAGPLEIYEQYF; d_call: -; clone_size: -; v_call: TRBV6-1; j_call: TRBJ2-7
cdr3_nt: TGTGCCAGCAGCCCCTACAGGGGAACTGAAGCTTTCTTT; cdr3_aa: CASSPYRGTEAFF; d_call: TRBD1; clone_size: few; v_call: TRBV7-2; j_call: TRBJ1-1
cdr3_nt: TGCAGCGTGGGACAGGGGGGAGGATACGAGCAGTACTTC; cdr3_aa: CSVGQGGGYEQYF; d_call: TRBD1; clone_size: few; v_call: TRBV29-1; j_call: TRBJ2-7
cdr3_nt: TGTGCCAGCAGTGGGGACAGGGGCCGCGAATTCTTCGATACGCAGTATTTT; cdr3_aa: CASSGDRGREFFDTQYF; d_call: TRBD1; clone_size: many; v_call: TRBV28; j_call: TRBJ2-3